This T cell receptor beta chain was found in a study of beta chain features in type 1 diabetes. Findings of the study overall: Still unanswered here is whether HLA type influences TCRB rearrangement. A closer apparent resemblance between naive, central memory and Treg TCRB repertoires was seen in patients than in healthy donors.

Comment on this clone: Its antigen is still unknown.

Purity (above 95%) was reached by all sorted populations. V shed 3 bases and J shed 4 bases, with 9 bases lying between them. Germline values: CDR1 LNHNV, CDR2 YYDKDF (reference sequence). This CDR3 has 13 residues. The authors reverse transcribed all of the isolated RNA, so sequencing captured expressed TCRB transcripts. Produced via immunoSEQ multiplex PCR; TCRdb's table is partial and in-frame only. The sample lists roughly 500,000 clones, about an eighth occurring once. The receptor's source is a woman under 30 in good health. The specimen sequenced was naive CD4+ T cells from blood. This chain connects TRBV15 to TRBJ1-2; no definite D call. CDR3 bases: TGTGCCACCAGCAGCGGTCTCCTCTATGGCTACACCTTC. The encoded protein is CATSSGLLYGYTF.